This T cell receptor (beta chain) emerged from a study of T cells in Graves' hyperthyroidism and ophthalmopathy. Across the whole study: Peripheral blood was secured at the point of initial diagnosis, before any treatment.

This clonotype was detected ten times or more. Its antigen is unidentified. The germline gives CDR1 SGHAT, CDR2 FQNNGV. Trimming stripped 2 bases from V and 4 bases from J, with 11 bases between. The CDR3 spans 15 residues. RNA transcripts served as the template for amplifying TCR beta CDR3 regions. First-round RT-PCR of the TCR CDR3 relied on the HTBI primer set. One entry per CDR3 protein results from TCRdb running MiXCR on the multiplex PCR reads. Of hundreds of thousands of distinct CDR3 sequences listed, around 15% are singletons. Notes on the study in general: By a 13 V-J model, ophthalmopathy was set apart from stable hyperthyroidism.

A NOSPECS grade of at least 4, a Clinical Activity Score of at least 3 and duration under 3 months were recorded in ophthalmopathy patients. Diagnoses rested on clinical symptoms, serum thyroxine and TRAb, thyroid ultrasound and orbital computed tomography. Sequencing was performed on blood. V and J are TRBV11-2 and TRBJ2-2, with a weak D call TRBD2 (6 bases). This receptor was obtained from a man aged 45 to 65 with Graves' ophthalmopathy. CDR3 coding DNA: TGTGCCAGCAGCTTATCCGGGAGTGGCACCGGGGAGCTGTTTTTT. This encodes CASSLSGSGTGELFF.